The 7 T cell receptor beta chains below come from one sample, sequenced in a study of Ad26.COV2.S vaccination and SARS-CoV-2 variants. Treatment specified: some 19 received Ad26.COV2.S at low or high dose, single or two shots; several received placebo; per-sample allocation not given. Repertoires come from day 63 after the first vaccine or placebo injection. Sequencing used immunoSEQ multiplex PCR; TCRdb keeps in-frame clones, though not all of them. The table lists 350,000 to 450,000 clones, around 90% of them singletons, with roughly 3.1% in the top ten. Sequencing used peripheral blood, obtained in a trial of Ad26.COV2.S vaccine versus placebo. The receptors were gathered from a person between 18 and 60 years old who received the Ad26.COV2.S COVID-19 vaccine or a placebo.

CDR3 coding DNA: TGTGCCAGCAGTGAATTTGACCGGGCAGCAACACGAAACACCATATATTTT. Its translation: CASSEFDRAATRNTIYF. This chain links TRBV6-1 with TRBJ1-3; D gene unclear. Germline CDR1 is MNHNS and CDR2 is SASEGT. V was cut by 2 bases and J by 5 bases, with 19 bases left in between. This CDR3 has 17 amino acids.

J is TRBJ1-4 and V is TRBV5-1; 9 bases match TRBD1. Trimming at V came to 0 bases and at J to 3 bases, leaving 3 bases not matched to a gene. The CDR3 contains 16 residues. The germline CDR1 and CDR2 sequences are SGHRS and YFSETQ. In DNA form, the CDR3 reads TGCGCCAGCAGCTTGGGGACAGGGGACTCTAATGAAAAACTGTTTTTT. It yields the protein CASSLGTGDSNEKLFF.

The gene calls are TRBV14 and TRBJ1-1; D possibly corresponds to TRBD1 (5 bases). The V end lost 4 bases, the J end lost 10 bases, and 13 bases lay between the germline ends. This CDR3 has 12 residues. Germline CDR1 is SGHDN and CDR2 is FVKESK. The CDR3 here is CASSLRGRGAFF. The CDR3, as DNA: TGTGCCAGCAGCCTAAGGGGAAGAGGAGCTTTCTTT.

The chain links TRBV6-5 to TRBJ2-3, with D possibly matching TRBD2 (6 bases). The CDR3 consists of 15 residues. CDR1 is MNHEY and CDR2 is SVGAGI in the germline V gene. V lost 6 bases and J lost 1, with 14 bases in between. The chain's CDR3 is CASSPGTLGTDTQYF. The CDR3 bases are TGTGCCAGCAGCCCCGGGACTTTGGGCACAGATACGCAGTATTTT.

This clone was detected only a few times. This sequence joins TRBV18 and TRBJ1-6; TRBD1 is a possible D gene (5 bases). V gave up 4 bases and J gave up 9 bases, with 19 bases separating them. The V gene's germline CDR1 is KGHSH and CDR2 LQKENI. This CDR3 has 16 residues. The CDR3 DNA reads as TGTGCCAGCTCACGTAACCGTCAGGGTCTGGGTTCACCCCTCCACTTT. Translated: CASSRNRQGLGSPLHF. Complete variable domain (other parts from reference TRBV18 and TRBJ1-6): NAGVMQNPRHLVRRRGQEARLRCSPMKGHSHVYWYRQLPEEGLKFMVYLQKENIIDESGMPKERFSAEFPKEGPSILRIQQVVRGDSAAYFCASSRNRQGLGSPLHFGNGTRLTVT.

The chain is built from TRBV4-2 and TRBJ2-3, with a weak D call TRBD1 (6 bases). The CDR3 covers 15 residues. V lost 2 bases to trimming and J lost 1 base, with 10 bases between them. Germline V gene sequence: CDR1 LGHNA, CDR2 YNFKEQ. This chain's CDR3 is CASSQRGFGTDTQYF. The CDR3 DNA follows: TGTGCCAGCAGCCAAAGGGGGTTCGGCACAGATACGCAGTATTTT.

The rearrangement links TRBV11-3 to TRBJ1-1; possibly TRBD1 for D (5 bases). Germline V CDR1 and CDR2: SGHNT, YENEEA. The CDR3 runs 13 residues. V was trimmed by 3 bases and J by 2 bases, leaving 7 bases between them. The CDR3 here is CASSLGENTEAFF. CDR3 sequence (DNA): TGTGCCAGCAGCTTGGGGGAAAACACTGAAGCTTTCTTT.